The T cell receptor (beta chain) described here comes from a study of blood T cell repertoires in COVID-19. Study-level background: PBMCs, B-cell-depleted T cells, or T cells provided the cDNA or gDNA that made up the material.

Authors' methods: Researchers report that nucleated cell counts were estimated from reference gene primer amplification. The repertoire was sequenced with immunoSEQ multiplex PCR; TCRdb's copy has only in-frame clones and lacks some. V, J and clone size are taken as reported in that table, and D and trimming were inferred from the DNA itself. The profile covers 73,000 or so clones, with about 90% appearing a single time and about 12% taken by the ten largest. The length of the CDR3 is 15 residues. The V gene end was trimmed by 5 bases and the J gene end by 12 bases; junction bases not matched to a gene: 18. Germline CDR1 and CDR2: SGHTA and FQGNSA.

The clonotype originates from a human donor with active COVID-19. The donor label of this sample is uncertain. V and J are TRBV7-2 and TRBJ2-5; TRBD2 matches 7 bases. Input material: peripheral blood. As DNA, the CDR3 is TGTGCCAGCAGCCCCCTTGGCGAGACTAGCCTCCCCAAGTACTTC. It yields the protein CASSPLGETSLPKYF. Based on the CDR3 plus reference TRBV7-2 and TRBJ2-5, the full variable domain is GAGVSQSPSNKVTEKGKDVELRCDPISGHTALYWYRQSLGQGLEFLIYFQGNSAPDKSGLPSDRFSAERTGGSVSTLTIQRTQQEDSAVYLCASSPLGETSLPKYFGPGTRLLVL.